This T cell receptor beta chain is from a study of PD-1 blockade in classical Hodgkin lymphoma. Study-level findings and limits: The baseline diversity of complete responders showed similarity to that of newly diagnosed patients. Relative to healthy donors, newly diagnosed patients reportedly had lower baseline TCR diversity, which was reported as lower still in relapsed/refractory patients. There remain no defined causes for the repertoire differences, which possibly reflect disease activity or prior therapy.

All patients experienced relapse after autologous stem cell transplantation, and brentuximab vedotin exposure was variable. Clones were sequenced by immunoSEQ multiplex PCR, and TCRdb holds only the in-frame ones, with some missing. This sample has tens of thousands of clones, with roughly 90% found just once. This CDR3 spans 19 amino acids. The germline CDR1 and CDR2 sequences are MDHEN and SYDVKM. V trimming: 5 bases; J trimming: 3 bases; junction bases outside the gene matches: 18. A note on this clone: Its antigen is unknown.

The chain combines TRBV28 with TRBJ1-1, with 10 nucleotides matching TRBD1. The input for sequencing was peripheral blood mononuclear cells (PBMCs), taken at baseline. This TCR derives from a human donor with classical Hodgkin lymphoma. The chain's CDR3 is CASSPRGRGQGNRDTEAFF. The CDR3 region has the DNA TGTGCCAGCAGTCCCCGAGGAAGGGGACAGGGGAATCGGGACACTGAAGCTTTCTTT.